This T cell receptor beta chain was observed in a study of blood T cell repertoires in COVID-19. Across the whole study: The United States, Italy and Spain provided the acute and convalescent COVID-19 samples. Sample material is recorded as cDNA or gDNA derived from T cells, B-cell-depleted T cells, or PBMCs.

The CDR3 has 13 amino acids. V was clipped by 4 bases and J by 0 bases, with 7 bases between them. The germline V gene has CDR1 MNHEY and CDR2 SMNVEV (reference sequence). In the original analysis: It was from reference gene primer amplification that nucleated cell counts were estimated. The data were produced by immunoSEQ multiplex PCR, yet TCRdb's version contains in-frame clones alone and is incomplete. The V and J calls and clone size are taken from that table; D and trimming were inferred from the DNA. Among about 200,000 clones listed, about 77% were seen once. Specimen: peripheral blood. The source of this sequence is a woman at least 80 years old with active or convalescent COVID-19. The chain links TRBV27 to TRBJ2-7; D remains ambiguous. CDR3 DNA sequence: TGTGCCAGCAGTTATCAGGCCTCCTACGAGCAGTACTTC. Its protein is CASSYQASYEQYF.